Listed below are T cell receptor beta chains from one sample, sequenced in a study of regulatory T cells in long-lasting Graves disease. TCRdb re-called the multiplex PCR reads with MiXCR, one entry per CDR3 protein. This sample has more than 450,000 distinct CDR3 sequences; about 12% occur once, and the top ten carry over 7%. A further study also used this sample, focusing on T cells in Graves' hyperthyroidism and ophthalmopathy.

This specimen consisted of peripheral blood mononuclear cells (PBMCs), obtained at new diagnosis, from a patient treated with antithyroid drugs. These receptors all come from a woman in her thirties with Graves disease. Both conserved end residues are part of each CDR3. A D gene is named only where the DNA matches it firmly. Clone size appears in some rows only: once, few, many, or a class for an expanded clone.

V gene: TRBV11-2; D gene: .; J gene: TRBJ2-7; clone size: many; CDR3 DNA: TGTGCCAGCAGCTTTACGGGTGAGCAGTACTTC; CDR3 protein: CASSFTGEQYF
V gene: TRBV28; D gene: .; J gene: TRBJ2-7; clone size: many; CDR3 DNA: TGTGCCAGCAGTTTGTATCCGAACGTAGGGCTAACCGCCTACGAGCAGTACTTC; CDR3 protein: CASSLYPNVGLTAYEQYF
V gene: TRBV29-1; D gene: .; J gene: TRBJ1-1; clone size: .; CDR3 DNA: TGCAGCGTTGACAAACAGGGCTTGAACACTGAAGCTTTCTTT; CDR3 protein: CSVDKQGLNTEAFF
V gene: TRBV30; D gene: .; J gene: TRBJ2-2; clone size: many; CDR3 DNA: TGTGCCTGGAGTTGGGCCGGGGGCACCGGGGAGCTGTTTTTT; CDR3 protein: CAWSWAGGTGELFF
V gene: TRBV14; D gene: TRBD2; J gene: TRBJ2-3; clone size: .; CDR3 DNA: TGTGCCAGCAGCCGATGGACTAGCGGGCCGATGGATCTAAAGTATTTT; CDR3 protein: CASSRWTSGPMDLKYF
V gene: TRBV6-5; D gene: TRBD1; J gene: TRBJ1-2; clone size: few; CDR3 DNA: TGTGCCAGCAGTTTCCAGGGGGCAGGGGGCTACACCTTC; CDR3 protein: CASSFQGAGGYTF
V gene: TRBV6-5; D gene: .; J gene: TRBJ1-5; clone size: many; CDR3 DNA: TGTGCCAGCAGTTTCAAACAGGGTGGAAATCAGCCCCAGCATTTT; CDR3 protein: CASSFKQGGNQPQHF
V gene: TRBV4-3; D gene: TRBD1; J gene: TRBJ1-2; clone size: once; CDR3 DNA: TGCGCCAACAGCCAAGATATGAGAGGAGGGACAGCTAACTATGGCTACACCTTC; CDR3 protein: CANSQDMRGGTANYGYTF
V gene: TRBV6-1; D gene: .; J gene: TRBJ1-6; clone size: .; CDR3 DNA: TGTGCCAGCACCGCCTTGGGGAAATTCTATAATTCACCCCTCCACTTT; CDR3 protein: CASTALGKFYNSPLHF
V gene: TRBV7-9; D gene: .; J gene: TRBJ2-1; clone size: .; CDR3 DNA: TGTGCCAGCAGCCCTGATGAGTACAATGAGCAGTTCTTC; CDR3 protein: CASSPDEYNEQFF
V gene: TRBV7-9; D gene: TRBD1; J gene: TRBJ1-2; clone size: .; CDR3 DNA: TGTGCCAGCAGCCAAAGGGACAGGGGGCTTGGCTACACCTTC; CDR3 protein: CASSQRDRGLGYTF
V gene: TRBV14; D gene: .; J gene: TRBJ2-5; clone size: many; CDR3 DNA: TGTGCCAGCAGCCCAGGGTGGGGACACAGCCAAGAGACCCAGTACTTC; CDR3 protein: CASSPGWGHSQETQYF
V gene: TRBV7-2; D gene: TRBD2; J gene: TRBJ2-2; clone size: .; CDR3 DNA: TGTGCCAGCAGCCCTATCTCCGGACTAGCGGGAGCCGGGGAGCTGTTTTTT; CDR3 protein: CASSPISGLAGAGELFF
V gene: TRBV11-2; D gene: TRBD1; J gene: TRBJ2-5; clone size: .; CDR3 DNA: TGTGCCAGCAGTCGTTCCGGGACAGGGTGGAGAGAGACCCAGTACTTC; CDR3 protein: CASSRSGTGWRETQYF
V gene: TRBV2; D gene: TRBD1; J gene: TRBJ2-7; clone size: many; CDR3 DNA: TGTGCCAGCCGGGACAGGGACTACGAGCAGTACTTC; CDR3 protein: CASRDRDYEQYF
V gene: TRBV28; D gene: .; J gene: TRBJ2-3; clone size: many; CDR3 DNA: TGTGCCAGCAGCGCTAGGGACGCCTCTAGCACAGATACGCAGTATTTT; CDR3 protein: CASSARDASSTDTQYF